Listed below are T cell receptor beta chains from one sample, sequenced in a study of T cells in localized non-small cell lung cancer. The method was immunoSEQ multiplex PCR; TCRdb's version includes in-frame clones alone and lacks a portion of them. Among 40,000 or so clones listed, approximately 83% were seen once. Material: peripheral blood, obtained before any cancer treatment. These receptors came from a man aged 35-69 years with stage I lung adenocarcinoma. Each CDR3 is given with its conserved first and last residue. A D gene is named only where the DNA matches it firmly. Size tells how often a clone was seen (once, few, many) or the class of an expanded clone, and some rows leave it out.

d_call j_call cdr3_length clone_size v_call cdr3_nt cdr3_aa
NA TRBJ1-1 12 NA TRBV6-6 TGTGCCAGCATAGGGACACCTCTTGAAGCTTTCTTT CASIGTPLEAFF
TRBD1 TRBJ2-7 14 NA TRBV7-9 TGTGCCAGCAGGGAGACAGGGGGGGACTACGAGCAGTACTTC CASRETGGDYEQYF
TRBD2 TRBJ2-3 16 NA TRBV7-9 TGTGCCAGCAGCTGGGCTAGCGGGAGGGGCACAGATACGCAGTATTTT CASSWASGRGTDTQYF
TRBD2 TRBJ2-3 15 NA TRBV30 TGTGCCTGGAGCGCTAGCGGGAGAGCGACAGATACGCAGTATTTT CAWSASGRATDTQYF
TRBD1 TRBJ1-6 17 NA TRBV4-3 TGCGCCAGCAGCCATCGCATCCGGGACAGCAATAATTCACCCCTCCACTTT CASSHRIRDSNNSPLHF
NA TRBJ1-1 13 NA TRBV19 TGTGCCAGTAGTAGAAGGACGGTCACTGAAGCTTTCTTT CASSRRTVTEAFF
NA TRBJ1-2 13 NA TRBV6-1 TGTGCCAGCAGTGAGACAGAAAACTATGGCTACACCTTC CASSETENYGYTF
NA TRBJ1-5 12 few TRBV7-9 TGTGCCAGCAGCTTAGATCATCAGCCCCAGCATTTT CASSLDHQPQHF
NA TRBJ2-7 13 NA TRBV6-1 TGTGCCATGCGTTCGGGGTTGGGGGACGAGCAGTACTTC CAMRSGLGDEQYF
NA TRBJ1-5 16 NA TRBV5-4 TGTGCCAGCAGCATCATGTCGGGGGGCGTTGATCAGCCCCAGCATTTT CASSIMSGGVDQPQHF
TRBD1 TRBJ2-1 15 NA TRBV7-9 TGTGCCAGCAGCTTAGCGGGACAGTTTTACAATGAGCAGTTCTTC CASSLAGQFYNEQFF
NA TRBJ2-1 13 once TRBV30 TGTGCCTGGAGCGGGACGCTGTACGATGAGCAGTTCTTC CAWSGTLYDEQFF
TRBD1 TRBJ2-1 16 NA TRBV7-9 TGTGCCAGCAGCCATTCGGACAGGGGAAGATACAATGAGCAGTTCTTC CASSHSDRGRYNEQFF
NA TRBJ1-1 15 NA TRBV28 TGTGCCAGCAGTTTATTTACAGTCTTGAACACTGAAGCTTTCTTT CASSLFTVLNTEAFF
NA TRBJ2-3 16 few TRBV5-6 TGTGCCAGCAGCTTGGTAGGAATAGGACGCACAGATACGCAGTATTTT CASSLVGIGRTDTQYF
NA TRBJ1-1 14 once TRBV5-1 TGCGCCAGCAGCTTCGGGGGGATGGGGACTGAAGCTTTCTTT CASSFGGMGTEAFF
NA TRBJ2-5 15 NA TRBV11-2 TGTGCCAGCAGCCCTACGGGGGGCTTTTTAGAGACCCAGTACTTC CASSPTGGFLETQYF
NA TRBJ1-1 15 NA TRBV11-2 TGTGCCAGCAGCTTAGACCCAGGACCGAACACTGAAGCTTTCTTT CASSLDPGPNTEAFF
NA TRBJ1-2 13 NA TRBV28 TGTGCCAGCAGTTTAGGGGCAGGCTATGGCTACACCTTC CASSLGAGYGYTF
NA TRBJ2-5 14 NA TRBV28 TGTGCCAGCAGAAGAGGGCCCAGCCAAGAGACCCAGTACTTC CASRRGPSQETQYF
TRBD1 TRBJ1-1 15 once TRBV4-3 TGCGCCAGCAGCCAGTGGACAGGGACCGACACTGAAGCTTTCTTT CASSQWTGTDTEAFF
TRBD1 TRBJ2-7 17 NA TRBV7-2 TGTGCCAGCAGCTTAACGTACTCCGGGACAGCATCCTACGAGCAGTACTTC CASSLTYSGTASYEQYF
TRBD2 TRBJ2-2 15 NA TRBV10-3 TGTGCCACCGAACCTAGCGGGAGGGCCGCCGGGGAGCTGTTTTTT CATEPSGRAAGELFF
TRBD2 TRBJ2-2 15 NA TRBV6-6 TGTGCCAGCAGTGGTAGCGGGATTTCCACCGGGGAGCTGTTTTTT CASSGSGISTGELFF
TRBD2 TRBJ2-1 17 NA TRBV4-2 TGTGCCAGCAGCCAGGCCAAACTAGCGGGAGGGGTCAATGAGCAGTTCTTC CASSQAKLAGGVNEQFF
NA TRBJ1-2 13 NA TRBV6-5 TGTGCCAGCAAAACCCCGGGTACCTATGGCTACACCTTC CASKTPGTYGYTF
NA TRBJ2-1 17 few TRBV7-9 TGTGCCAGCAGCTTAGGGAGCACAGGGATCTCCTACAATGAGCAGTTCTTC CASSLGSTGISYNEQFF
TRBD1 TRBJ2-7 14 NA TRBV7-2 TGTGCCAGCAGCGCACAGGGGGCTAGGTACGAGCAGTACTTC CASSAQGARYEQYF